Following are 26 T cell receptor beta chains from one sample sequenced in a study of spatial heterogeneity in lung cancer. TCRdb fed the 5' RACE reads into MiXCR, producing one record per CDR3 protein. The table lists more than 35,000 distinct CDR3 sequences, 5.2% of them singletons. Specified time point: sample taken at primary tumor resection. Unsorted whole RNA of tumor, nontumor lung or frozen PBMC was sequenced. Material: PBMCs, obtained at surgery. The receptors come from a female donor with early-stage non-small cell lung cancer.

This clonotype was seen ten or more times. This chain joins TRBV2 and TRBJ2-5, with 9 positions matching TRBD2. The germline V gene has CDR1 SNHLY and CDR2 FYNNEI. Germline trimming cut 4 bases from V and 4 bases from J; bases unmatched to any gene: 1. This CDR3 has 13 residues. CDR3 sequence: CASSGGGGETQYF. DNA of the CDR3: TGTGCCAGCAGTGGCGGGGGGGGAGAGACCCAGTACTTC.

CDR3 DNA sequence: TGTGCCAGCCGGGACAGGGGCAGCACTGAAGCTTTCTTT. This translates into CASRDRGSTEAFF. The V call is TRBV2, the J call TRBJ1-1, with 10 bases identical to TRBD1. The germline V gene has CDR1 SNHLY and CDR2 FYNNEI. The CDR3 spans 13 residues. V dropped 8 bases and J dropped 4; count of bases not matched to a gene: 4.

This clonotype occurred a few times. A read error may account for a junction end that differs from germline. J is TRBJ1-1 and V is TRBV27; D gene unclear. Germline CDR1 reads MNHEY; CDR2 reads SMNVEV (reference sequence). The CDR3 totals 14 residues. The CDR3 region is CTSSRRVMNTEAFF. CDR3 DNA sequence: TGCACCAGCAGTAGGAGGGTCATGAACACTGAAGCTTTCTTT.

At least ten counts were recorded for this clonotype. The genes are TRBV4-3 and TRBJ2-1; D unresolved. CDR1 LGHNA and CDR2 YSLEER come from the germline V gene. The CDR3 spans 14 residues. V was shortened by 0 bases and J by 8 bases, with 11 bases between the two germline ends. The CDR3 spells CASSQDLDLDEQFF. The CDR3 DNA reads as TGCGCCAGCAGCCAAGATCTAGATCTCGATGAGCAGTTCTTC.

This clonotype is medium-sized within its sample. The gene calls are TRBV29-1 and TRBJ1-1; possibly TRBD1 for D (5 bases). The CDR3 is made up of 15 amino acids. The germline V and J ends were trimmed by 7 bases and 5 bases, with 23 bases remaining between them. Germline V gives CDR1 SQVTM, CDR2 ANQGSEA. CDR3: CSARGGQGGGTEAFF. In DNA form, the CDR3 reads TGCAGCGCCCGCGGAGGGCAGGGAGGAGGGACTGAAGCTTTCTTT.

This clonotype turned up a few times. The CDR3 loop reads CSAPTQGINSPLHF. The CDR3 region has the DNA TGCAGTGCACCCACGCAGGGGATTAATTCACCCCTCCACTTT. The chain employs TRBV20-1 and TRBJ1-6, with D tentatively TRBD1 (6 bases). The length of the CDR3 is 14 residues. CDR1 DFQATT and CDR2 SNEGSKA come from the germline V gene (reference sequence). Trimming left V 6 bases short and J 6 bases short, with 15 bases between.

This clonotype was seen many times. The CDR3 region is CASSQDSLPNSPLHF. The CDR3 coding sequence is TGTGCCAGCAGCCAAGACAGTTTGCCGAATTCACCCCTCCACTTT. The rearrangement uses TRBV4-2 and TRBJ1-6, with D uncertain. CDR3 length: 15 residues. The germline V gene has CDR1 LGHNA and CDR2 YNFKEQ. V shed 0 bases and J shed 7 bases, with 10 bases lying between them.

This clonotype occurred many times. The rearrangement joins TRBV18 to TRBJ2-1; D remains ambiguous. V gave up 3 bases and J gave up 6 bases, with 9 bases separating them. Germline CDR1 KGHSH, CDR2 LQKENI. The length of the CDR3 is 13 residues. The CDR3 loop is CASSPTLSNEQFF. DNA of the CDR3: TGTGCCAGCTCACCTACACTTTCCAATGAGCAGTTCTTC.

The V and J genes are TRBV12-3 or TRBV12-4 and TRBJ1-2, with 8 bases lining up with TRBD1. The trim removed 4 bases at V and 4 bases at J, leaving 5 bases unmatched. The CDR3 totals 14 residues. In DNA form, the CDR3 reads TGTGCCAGCAGTTATGGGACAGGCTCCTATGGCTACACCTTC. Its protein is CASSYGTGSYGYTF.

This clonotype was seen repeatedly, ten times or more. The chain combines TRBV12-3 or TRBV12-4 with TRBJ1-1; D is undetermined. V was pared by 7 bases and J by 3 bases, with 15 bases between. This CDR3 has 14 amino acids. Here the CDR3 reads CASTLGMTHTEAFF. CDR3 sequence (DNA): TGTGCCAGCACCCTTGGTATGACTCACACTGAAGCTTTCTTT.

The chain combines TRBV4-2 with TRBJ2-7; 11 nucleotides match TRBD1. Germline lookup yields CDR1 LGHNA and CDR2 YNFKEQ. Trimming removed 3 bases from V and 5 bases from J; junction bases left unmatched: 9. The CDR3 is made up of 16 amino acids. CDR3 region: CASSQESDRGLDEQYF. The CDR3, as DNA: TGTGCCAGCAGCCAGGAGTCGGACAGGGGGCTGGACGAGCAGTACTTC.

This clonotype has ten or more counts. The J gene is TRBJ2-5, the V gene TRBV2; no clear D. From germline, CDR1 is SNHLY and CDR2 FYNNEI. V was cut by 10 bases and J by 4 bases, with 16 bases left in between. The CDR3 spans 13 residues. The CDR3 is CANHPTLGETQYF. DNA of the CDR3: TGTGCCAACCATCCTACGCTGGGAGAGACCCAGTACTTC.

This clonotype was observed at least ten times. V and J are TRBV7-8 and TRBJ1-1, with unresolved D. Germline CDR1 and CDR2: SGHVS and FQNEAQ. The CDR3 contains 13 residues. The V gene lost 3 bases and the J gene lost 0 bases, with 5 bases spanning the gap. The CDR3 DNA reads TGTGCCAGCAGCTTGACCATGAACACTGAAGCTTTCTTT. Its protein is CASSLTMNTEAFF.

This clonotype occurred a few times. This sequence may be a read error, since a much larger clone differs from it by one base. The CDR3 nucleotides are TGCAGTAGACTAGTGGGGGGGCAAGAGACCCAGTACTTC. This sequence encodes CSRLVGGQETQYF. The chain carries TRBV20-1 and TRBJ2-5; TRBD2 matches 7 bases. CDR1 is DFQATT, CDR2 SNEGSKA, per germline (reference sequence). This CDR3 is 13 amino acids long. J gave up 2 bases and V 8 bases, and 8 bases lay outside the gene matches.

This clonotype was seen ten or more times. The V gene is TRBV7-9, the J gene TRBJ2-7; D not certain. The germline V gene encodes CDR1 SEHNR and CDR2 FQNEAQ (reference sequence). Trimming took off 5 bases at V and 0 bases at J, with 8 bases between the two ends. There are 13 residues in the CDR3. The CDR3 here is CASSPRSSYEQYF. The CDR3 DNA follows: TGTGCCAGCAGCCCAAGGAGCTCCTACGAGCAGTACTTC.

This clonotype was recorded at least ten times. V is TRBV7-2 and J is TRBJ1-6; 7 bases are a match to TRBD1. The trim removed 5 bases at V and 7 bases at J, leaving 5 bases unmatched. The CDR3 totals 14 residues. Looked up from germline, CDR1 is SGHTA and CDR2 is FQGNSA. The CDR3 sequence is CASSQGVENSPLHF. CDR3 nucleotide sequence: TGTGCCAGCAGCCAGGGGGTTGAGAATTCACCCCTCCACTTT.

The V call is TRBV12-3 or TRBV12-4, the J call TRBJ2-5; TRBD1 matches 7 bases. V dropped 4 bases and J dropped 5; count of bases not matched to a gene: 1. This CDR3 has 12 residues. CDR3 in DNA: TGTGCCAGCAGTTCAGGGGGTGAGACCCAGTACTTC. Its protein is CASSSGGETQYF.

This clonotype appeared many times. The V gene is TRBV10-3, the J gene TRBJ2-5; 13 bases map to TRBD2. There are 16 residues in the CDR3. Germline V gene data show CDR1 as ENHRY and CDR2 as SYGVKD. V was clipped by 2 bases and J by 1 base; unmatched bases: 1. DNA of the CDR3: TGTGCCATCAGTGAGGGGACTAGCGGGGCCCAAGAGACCCAGTACTTC. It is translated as CAISEGTSGAQETQYF.

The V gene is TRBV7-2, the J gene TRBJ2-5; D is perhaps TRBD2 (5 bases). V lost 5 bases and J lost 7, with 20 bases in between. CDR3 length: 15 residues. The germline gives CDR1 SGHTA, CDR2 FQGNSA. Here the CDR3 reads CASSGVLYGRGTQYF. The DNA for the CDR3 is TGTGCCAGCAGCGGCGTTCTCTACGGCCGGGGGACCCAGTACTTC.

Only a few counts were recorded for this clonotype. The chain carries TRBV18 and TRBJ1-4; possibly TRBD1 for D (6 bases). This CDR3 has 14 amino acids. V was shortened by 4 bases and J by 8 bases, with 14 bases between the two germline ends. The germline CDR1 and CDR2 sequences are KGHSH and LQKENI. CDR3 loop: CASSLFDRSEKLFF. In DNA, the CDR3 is TGTGCCAGCTCACTCTTCGACAGGTCGGAAAAACTGTTTTTT.

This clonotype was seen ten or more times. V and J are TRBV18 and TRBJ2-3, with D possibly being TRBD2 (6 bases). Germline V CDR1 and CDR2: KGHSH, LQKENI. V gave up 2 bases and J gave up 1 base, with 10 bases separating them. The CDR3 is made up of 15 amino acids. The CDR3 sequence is CASSPASARTDTQYF. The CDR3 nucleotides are TGTGCCAGCTCACCAGCTAGCGCCCGCACAGATACGCAGTATTTT.

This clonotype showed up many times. As DNA, the CDR3 is TGTGCCACCAGTTCCTCAGGTCTTACTGAAGCTTTCTTT. It specifies CATSSSGLTEAFF. The chain combines TRBV24-1 with TRBJ1-1; D is ambiguous. The V end was cut by 6 bases, the J end by 5 bases, with 12 bases between. This CDR3 contains 13 residues. Germline CDR1 and CDR2: KGHDR and SFDVKD.

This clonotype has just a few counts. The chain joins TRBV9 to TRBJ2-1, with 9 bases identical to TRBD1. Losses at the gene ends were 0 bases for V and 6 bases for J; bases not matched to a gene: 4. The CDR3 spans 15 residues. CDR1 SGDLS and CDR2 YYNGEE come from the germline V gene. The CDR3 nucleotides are TGTGCCAGCAGCGTAGCCGGGACAGGGATCAATGAGCAGTTCTTC. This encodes CASSVAGTGINEQFF.

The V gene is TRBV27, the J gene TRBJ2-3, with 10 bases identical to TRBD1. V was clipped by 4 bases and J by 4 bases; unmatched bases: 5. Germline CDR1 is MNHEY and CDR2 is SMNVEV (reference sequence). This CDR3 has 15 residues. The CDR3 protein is CASSSLGTGADTQYF. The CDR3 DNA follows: TGTGCCAGCAGTTCTCTGGGGACAGGGGCAGATACGCAGTATTTT.

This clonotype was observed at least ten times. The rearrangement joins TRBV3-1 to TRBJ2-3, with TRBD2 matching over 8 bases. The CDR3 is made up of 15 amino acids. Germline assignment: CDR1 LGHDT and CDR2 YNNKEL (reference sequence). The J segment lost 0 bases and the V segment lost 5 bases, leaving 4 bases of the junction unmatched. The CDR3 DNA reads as TGTGCCAGCAGCAGTACTAGCGGAAGCACAGATACGCAGTATTTT. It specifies CASSSTSGSTDTQYF.

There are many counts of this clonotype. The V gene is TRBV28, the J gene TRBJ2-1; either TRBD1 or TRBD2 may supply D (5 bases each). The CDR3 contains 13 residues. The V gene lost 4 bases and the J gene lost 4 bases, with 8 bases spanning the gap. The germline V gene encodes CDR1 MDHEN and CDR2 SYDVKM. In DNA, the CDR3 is TGTGCCAGCAGTTCGAGGGGTTACAATGAGCAGTTCTTC. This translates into CASSSRGYNEQFF. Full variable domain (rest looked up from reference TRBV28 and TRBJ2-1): DVKVTQSSRYLVKRTGEKVFLECVQDMDHENMFWYRQDPGLGLRLIYFSYDVKMKEKGDIPEGYSVSREKKERFSLILESASTNQTSMYLCASSSRGYNEQFFGPGTRLTVL.